The sequence of this T cell receptor (beta chain) was determined in a study of cytomegalovirus exposure and HLA in healthy donors. The CDR3 is 17 amino acids. Germline V gives CDR1 SGHDN, CDR2 FVKESK. V trimming: 3 bases; J trimming: 7 bases; junction bases outside the gene matches: 8. The count of this clone is one. A multiplex PCR was run with 60 Vbeta primers and 13 Jbeta primers. The method was immunoSEQ multiplex PCR; TCRdb's version includes in-frame clones alone and lacks a portion of them. The table includes 65,000 to 95,000 clones, around 80% detected once. Sequencing input: PBMCs. The chain is built from TRBV14 and TRBJ2-2; TRBD2 aligns across 13 bases. This sequence was found in a male donor in good health and CMV-seropositive. CDR3 coding DNA: TGTGCCAGCAGCCAGCGACTAGCGGGAGGTTCCCTCGGGGAGCTGTTTTTT. Translated, it gives CASSQRLAGGSLGELFF.